This is a list of T cell receptor beta chains from one sample in a study of blood T cell repertoires in COVID-19. Generated by immunoSEQ multiplex PCR, the TCRdb table keeps only in-frame clones and is missing some. The profile shows 150,000 or so clones, under 90% of them singletons. Sequencing used PBMCs or T cells enriched from blood (not recorded which). The receptors stem from a man in his sixties who had recovered from COVID-19. The CDR3 runs from the conserved cysteine through the conserved F or W. Fields, in order: V gene, D gene, CDR3 length, clone size, J gene, CDR3 DNA, CDR3 protein. A D gene is named only where the DNA matches it firmly. Only part of the rows carry a size: once, few, many, or a class if the clone is expanded.

TRBV5-6,-,14,-,TRBJ1-4,TGTGCCAGCAGCTTGCCCGGAGCTAATGAAAAACTGTTTTTT,CASSLPGANEKLFF
TRBV5-4,-,16,-,TRBJ1-6,TGTGCCAGCAGCCAGGGAGTGGGACTTAAGAATTCACCCCTCCACTTT,CASSQGVGLKNSPLHF
TRBV6-5,-,14,few,TRBJ2-2,TGTGCCAGCTGGGCAGGGACGAACACCGGGGAGCTGTTTTTT,CASWAGTNTGELFF
TRBV24-1,-,16,-,TRBJ2-3,TGTGCCACCAGTGATTCTCCGGGACTGGGTTTCGATACGCAGTATTTT,CATSDSPGLGFDTQYF
TRBV7-7,TRBD2,18,-,TRBJ2-2,TGTGCTAGCAGCTTACGACTAGCGGGAGGAGCGAACACCGGGGAGCTGTTTTTT,CASSLRLAGGANTGELFF
TRBV20-1,-,17,few,TRBJ2-6,TGCAGTGCTAGTTCGGCCAGGGGTAGCTCTGGGGCCAACGTCCTGACTTTC,CSASSARGSSGANVLTF
TRBV9,-,17,-,TRBJ1-3,TGTGCCAGCAGCGCCGCCCTGGGGGGGACCTCTGGAAACACCATATATTTT,CASSAALGGTSGNTIYF
TRBV3-1/TRBV3-2,-,14,once,TRBJ1-2,TGTGCCAGCAGCCGGCGACAAACGAACTATGGCTACACCTTC,CASSRRQTNYGYTF
TRBV11-2,TRBD2,15,-,TRBJ2-3,TGTGCCAGCAGCCAGCGGGGGGGCGATGCAGATACGCAGTATTTT,CASSQRGGDADTQYF
TRBV27,-,16,-,TRBJ2-5,TGTGCCAGCAGTTTACCAGGGGAAGTAGGACGGGAGACCCAGTACTTC,CASSLPGEVGRETQYF
TRBV15,-,13,-,TRBJ2-3,TGTGCCACCAGTGGAGGGTCCACAGATACGCAGTATTTT,CATSGGSTDTQYF
TRBV7-7,TRBD2,15,-,TRBJ2-2,TGTGCTAGCAGCTTAAGTAGCGGGAGCACCGGGGAGCTGTTTTTT,CASSLSSGSTGELFF
TRBV9,-,13,-,TRBJ2-7,TGTGCCAGCAGCGTCGGGACTGCCTACGAGCAGTACTTC,CASSVGTAYEQYF
TRBV5-1,TRBD2,17,-,TRBJ2-2,TGCGCCAGCAGTTTGGGACTAGCGGGAGAGAACACCGGGGAGCTGTTTTTT,CASSLGLAGENTGELFF
TRBV19,-,14,-,TRBJ2-7,TGTGCCAGTACCGAATGGGCCGAAACCGGCGAGCAGTACTTC,CASTEWAETGEQYF
TRBV9,-,14,-,TRBJ1-2,TGTGCCAGCAGCTCCCGAGGGCATAACTATGGCTACACCTTC,CASSSRGHNYGYTF
TRBV7-8,TRBD1,14,-,TRBJ2-2,TGTGCCAGCAGCTTAGTACAGGGGGCGTGGGAGCTGTTTTTT,CASSLVQGAWELFF
TRBV11-2,-,12,-,TRBJ2-7,TGTGCCAGCAGCCATGTCGGGAAAGAGCAGTACTTC,CASSHVGKEQYF
TRBV6-5,-,12,-,TRBJ1-1,TGTGCCAGCAGGGCCCCTAACACTGAAGCTTTCTTT,CASRAPNTEAFF
TRBV7-6,-,18,once,TRBJ2-6,TGTGCCGTGGGCCCTCCGGTCGGGAAAGGTTCTGGGGCCAACGTCCTGACTTTC,CAVGPPVGKGSGANVLTF
TRBV5-1,TRBD2,20,once,TRBJ2-2,TGCGCCAGCAGCTTGGAGGGGAGACAGACCCTAGCGGGAGAGACCGGGGAGCTGTTTTTT,CASSLEGRQTLAGETGELFF
TRBV7-6,TRBD1,13,-,TRBJ1-1,TGTGCCAGCAGCCCACGACAGGGGACCGAAGCTTTCTTT,CASSPRQGTEAFF
TRBV6-5,TRBD1,14,few,TRBJ1-6,TGTGCCAGCAGGATCGGGACAGGGAATTCACCCCTCCACTTT,CASRIGTGNSPLHF
TRBV6-5,TRBD1,14,-,TRBJ1-1,TGTGCCAGCAGCGACAGGGGTGGGAACACTGAAGCTTTCTTT,CASSDRGGNTEAFF
TRBV7-9,TRBD2,16,-,TRBJ2-1,TGTGCCAGTTCCCGAACCCGGGACTACTCTTACAATGAGCAGTTCTTC,CASSRTRDYSYNEQFF
TRBV7-9,-,12,-,TRBJ2-2,TGTGCCAGCAGCTCGTCTAGCGGGGAGCTGTTTTTT,CASSSSSGELFF
TRBV10-1,TRBD1,14,medium-sized,TRBJ1-1,TGCGCCAGCAGTAGGGCAGGGGGCAAGACTGAAGCTTTCTTT,CASSRAGGKTEAFF
TRBV24-1,TRBD1,13,-,TRBJ1-5,TGTGCCACCAGTGATGAAGGGGGCCAGCCCCAGCATTTT,CATSDEGGQPQHF
TRBV28,-,15,-,TRBJ2-6,TGTGCCAGCAGTGCAACAGCCTCTGGGGCCAACGTCCTGACTTTC,CASSATASGANVLTF
TRBV9,-,14,many,TRBJ1-6,TGTGCCAGCACGGGGGGCTTCCAAAATTCACCCCTCCACTTT,CASTGGFQNSPLHF
TRBV7-2,-,16,-,TRBJ1-4,TGTGCCAGCAGCGCCTCCCTGGGGGGGCTGGGCGAAAAACTGTTTTTT,CASSASLGGLGEKLFF
TRBV5-6,-,15,once,TRBJ2-5,TGTGCCAGCAGCTTGGCCACAGGGTACCAAGAGACCCAGTACTTC,CASSLATGYQETQYF
TRBV9,-,18,-,TRBJ1-3,TGTGCCAGCAGCGTAAGCCCCCTCTTGAGTGGTACTGGAAACACCATATATTTT,CASSVSPLLSGTGNTIYF
TRBV5-1,-,14,once,TRBJ1-2,TGCGCCAGCAGCTTGGATGGGGGGACGGATGGCTACACCTTC,CASSLDGGTDGYTF
TRBV6-1,-,15,-,TRBJ1-5,TGTGCCAGCAGTGAAGCTCTGGCGGACAATCAGCCCCAGCATTTT,CASSEALADNQPQHF
TRBV12-5,-,16,-,TRBJ1-5,TGTGCTAGTGGTTTGGCAATCGGGGATAGCAATCAGCCCCAGCATTTT,CASGLAIGDSNQPQHF
TRBV7-3,-,13,-,TRBJ2-1,TGTGCCAGCAGCTTAGGAGGTATGAATGAGCAGTTCTTC,CASSLGGMNEQFF
TRBV6-5,-,15,-,TRBJ1-3,TGTGCCAGCAGTTACTCGGGGGGGGCCCGTGGCACCATATATTTT,CASSYSGGARGTIYF
TRBV7-2,TRBD1,14,-,TRBJ2-7,TGTGCCAGCAGCAACGGACAGGCCCGCCACGAGCAGTACTTC,CASSNGQARHEQYF
TRBV29-1,TRBD1,14,-,TRBJ2-3,TGCAGCGTAAGACAGGGGAATAATTTGGATACGCAGTATTTT,CSVRQGNNLDTQYF
TRBV9,-,13,-,TRBJ1-2,TGTGCCAGCAGCGGGGGACTTCCGAATGGCTACACCTTC,CASSGGLPNGYTF
TRBV19,TRBD2,15,-,TRBJ2-1,TGTGCCAGTAGTAATGGACTAGCGGACTACAATGAGCAGTTCTTC,CASSNGLADYNEQFF